This entry lists 13 T cell receptor beta chains sequenced from one sample in a study of monozygotic twins with inflammatory bowel disease. TCRdb derives one entry per CDR3 protein from the 5' RACE reads, leaving out DNA. This repertoire includes approximately 110,000 distinct CDR3 sequences. The specimen sequenced was blood. Receptors were obtained from a human donor with ulcerative colitis or Crohn's disease, or a healthy co-twin of an affected twin (not recorded which).

The genes are TRBV20-1 and TRBJ2-3; lacking DNA, the TRBD2 call made by TCRdb goes unchecked. The CDR3 is 14 amino acids. The germline CDR1 and CDR2 sequences are DFQATT and SNEGSKA (reference sequence). This CDR3 reads CSATKTSVPDTQYF.

The CDR3 is CASNKGLAEFNEQFF. This sequence joins TRBV5-4 and TRBJ2-1; the TCRdb call, TRBD2, lacks DNA for checking. From germline, CDR1 is SGHNT and CDR2 YYREEE (reference sequence). CDR3 length: 15 amino acids.

The V gene is TRBV13, the J gene TRBJ2-7. Germline CDR1 and CDR2: PRHDT and FYEKMQ (reference sequence). The CDR3 has 13 amino acids. The CDR3 sequence is CASSSTDSYEQYF.

This chain uses TRBV19 with TRBJ2-1; TCRdb lists TRBD2, though no DNA is available to test this call. CDR3 length: 15 amino acids. Germline values: CDR1 LNHDA, CDR2 SQIVND (reference sequence). The CDR3 loop is CASAGPGTLYNEQFF.

The J gene is TRBJ1-1, the V gene TRBV5-1; TCRdb's D call of TRBD1 is untestable without DNA. The germline CDR1 and CDR2 sequences are SGHRS and YFSETQ. The CDR3 covers 13 residues. CDR3: CASSLEGVTEAFF.

CDR3 loop: CASSVEQGYEQFF. The gene calls are TRBV2 and TRBJ2-1; as DNA is missing, the TRBD1 call by TCRdb cannot be tested. Germline V gene data show CDR1 as SNHLY and CDR2 as FYNNEI. This CDR3 spans 13 amino acids.

J is TRBJ2-4 and V is TRBV18; TCRdb returns TRBD2, unconfirmable since there is no DNA. Looked up from germline, CDR1 is KGHSH and CDR2 is LQKENI. The CDR3 is made up of 15 amino acids. CDR3 region: CASSPTGTEGNIQYF.

The rearrangement joins TRBV4-2 to TRBJ1-6; there is no DNA to check the TCRdb D call of TRBD1. The CDR3 consists of 19 residues. The V gene's germline CDR1 is LGHNA and CDR2 YNFKEQ. CDR3 amino acids: CASSQETTRPSLGGSPLHF.

This chain links TRBV12-3 or TRBV12-4 with TRBJ1-2; as DNA is missing, the TRBD1 call by TCRdb cannot be tested. The CDR3 is 12 residues long. The chain's CDR3 is CASSRDAYGYTF.

CDR3 loop: CASSRSGEGTDTQYF. J is TRBJ2-3 and V is TRBV19; the D gene TCRdb calls, TRBD2, cannot be checked with no DNA. From germline, CDR1 is LNHDA and CDR2 SQIVND (reference sequence). The CDR3 extends over 15 amino acids.

J is TRBJ2-1 and V is TRBV18; TCRdb calls TRBD2, which cannot be checked without DNA. Germline V CDR1 and CDR2: KGHSH, LQKENI. CDR3 length equals 15 residues. The CDR3 spells CASSPRLPKGNEQFF. Supplemented by reference TRBV18 and TRBJ2-1, the full variable domain reads NAGVMQNPRHLVRRRGQEARLRCSPMKGHSHVYWYRQLPEEGLKFMVYLQKENIIDESGMPKERFSAEFPKEGPSILRIQQVVRGDSAAYFCASSPRLPKGNEQFFGPGTRLTVL.

The gene calls are TRBV9 and TRBJ2-7; TCRdb lists TRBD1, though no DNA is available to test this call. The CDR3 is 17 residues long. Germline V lookup: CDR1 SGDLS, CDR2 YYNGEE. The CDR3 protein is CASSGSFRGRASYEQYF.

V and J are TRBV3-1 and TRBJ1-1; the TRBD1 assignment by TCRdb is unverifiable without DNA. Germline V gene sequence: CDR1 LGHDT, CDR2 YNNKEL (reference sequence). The length of the CDR3 is 16 residues. CDR3 sequence reads: CASSNPLPGLNTEAFF.